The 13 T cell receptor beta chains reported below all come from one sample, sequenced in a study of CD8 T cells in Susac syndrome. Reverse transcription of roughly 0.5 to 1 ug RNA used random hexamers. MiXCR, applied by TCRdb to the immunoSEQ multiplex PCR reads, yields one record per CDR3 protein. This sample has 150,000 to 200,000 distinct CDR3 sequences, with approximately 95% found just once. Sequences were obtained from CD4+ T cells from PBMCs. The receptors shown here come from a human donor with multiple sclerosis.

CDR3 in DNA: TGTGCCAGCACCACCTGGGACGGCTCACAGCCCCAGCATTTT. Translating gives CASTTWDGSQPQHF. The chain combines TRBV7-9 with TRBJ1-5; the D gene is possibly TRBD1 (5 bases). The ends were cut back, 7 bases at V and 7 bases at J, with 17 bases in the middle. This CDR3 is 14 amino acids long. Germline-derived CDR1 and CDR2 are SEHNR and FQNEAQ (reference sequence).

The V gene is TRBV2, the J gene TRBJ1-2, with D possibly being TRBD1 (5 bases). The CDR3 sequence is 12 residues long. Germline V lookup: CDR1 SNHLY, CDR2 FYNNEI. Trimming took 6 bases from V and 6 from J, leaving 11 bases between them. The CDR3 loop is CASSEEGHGYTF. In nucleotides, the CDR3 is TGTGCCAGCAGCGAGGAGGGGCATGGCTACACCTTC.

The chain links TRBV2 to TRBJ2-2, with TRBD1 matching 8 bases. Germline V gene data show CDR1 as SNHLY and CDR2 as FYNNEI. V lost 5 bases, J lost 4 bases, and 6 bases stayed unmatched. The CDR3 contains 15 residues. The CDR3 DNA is TGTGCCAGCAGTCGGGACAGGCAACGCACCGGGGAGCTGTTTTTT. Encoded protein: CASSRDRQRTGELFF.

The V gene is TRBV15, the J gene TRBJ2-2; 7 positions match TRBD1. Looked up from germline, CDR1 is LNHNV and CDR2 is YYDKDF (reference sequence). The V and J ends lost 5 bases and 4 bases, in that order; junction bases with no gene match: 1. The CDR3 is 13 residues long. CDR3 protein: CATSAGGTGELFF. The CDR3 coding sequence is TGTGCCACCAGCGCAGGGGGCACCGGGGAGCTGTTTTTT.

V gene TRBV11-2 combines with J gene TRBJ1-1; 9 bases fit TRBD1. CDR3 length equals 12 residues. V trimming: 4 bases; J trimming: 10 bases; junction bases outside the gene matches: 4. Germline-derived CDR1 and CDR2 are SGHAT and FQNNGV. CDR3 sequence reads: CASSWGQGAAFF. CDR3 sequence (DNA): TGTGCCAGCAGCTGGGGACAGGGTGCAGCTTTCTTT.

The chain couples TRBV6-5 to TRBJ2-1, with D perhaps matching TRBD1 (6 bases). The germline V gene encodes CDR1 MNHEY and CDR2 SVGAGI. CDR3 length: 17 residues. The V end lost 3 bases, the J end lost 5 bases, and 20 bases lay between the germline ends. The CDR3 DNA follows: TGTGCCAGCAGTTATGTGACAGGAAGCGAACCTAACAATGAGCAGTTCTTC. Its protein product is CASSYVTGSEPNNEQFF.

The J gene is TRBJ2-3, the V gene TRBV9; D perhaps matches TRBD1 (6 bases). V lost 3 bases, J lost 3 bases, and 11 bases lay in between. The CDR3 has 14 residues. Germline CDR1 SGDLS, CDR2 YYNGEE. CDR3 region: CASSADSQTDTQYF. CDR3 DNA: TGTGCCAGCAGCGCGGACAGTCAAACAGATACGCAGTATTTT.

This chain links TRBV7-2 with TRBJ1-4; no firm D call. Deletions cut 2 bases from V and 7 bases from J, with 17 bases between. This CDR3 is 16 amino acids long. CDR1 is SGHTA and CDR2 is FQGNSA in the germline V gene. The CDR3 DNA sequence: TGTGCCAGCAGCTTACGAGGGCCGGACGTAGCTGAAAAACTGTTTTTT. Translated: CASSLRGPDVAEKLFF.

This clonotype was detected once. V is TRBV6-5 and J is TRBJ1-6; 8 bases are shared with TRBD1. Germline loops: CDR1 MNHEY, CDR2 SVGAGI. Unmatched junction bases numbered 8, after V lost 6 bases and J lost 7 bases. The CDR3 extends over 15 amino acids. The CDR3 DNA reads TGTGCCAGCAGCCGAGGACAGGGCATGAATTCACCCCTCCACTTT. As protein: CASSRGQGMNSPLHF.

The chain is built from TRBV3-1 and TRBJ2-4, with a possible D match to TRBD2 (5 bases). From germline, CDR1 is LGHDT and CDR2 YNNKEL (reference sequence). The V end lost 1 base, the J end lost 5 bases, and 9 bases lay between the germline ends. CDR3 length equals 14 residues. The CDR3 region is CASSQVVGENIQYF. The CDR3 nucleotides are TGTGCCAGCAGCCAAGTTGTCGGGGAAAACATTCAGTACTTC.

The CDR3 region has the DNA TGCAGCGTTGACACAGGGAGGGAGTTTATCGCTGAAGCTTTCTTT. Protein: CSVDTGREFIAEAFF. The chain has TRBV29-1 and TRBJ1-1; possible D gene TRBD1, 6 bases. Per the germline V gene, CDR1 is SQVTM and CDR2 is ANQGSEA. The CDR3 extends over 15 amino acids. V lost 3 bases, J lost 6 bases, and 20 bases lay in between.

Written as DNA, the CDR3 is TGTGCCAGTAGTATGGAGATAATGAACACTGAAGCTTTCTTT. Translated, it gives CASSMEIMNTEAFF. V and J are TRBV19 and TRBJ1-1, with D unresolved. Trimming took 3 bases from V and 0 from J, leaving 8 bases between them. Germline V lookup: CDR1 LNHDA, CDR2 SQIVND (reference sequence). The CDR3 sequence is 14 residues long.

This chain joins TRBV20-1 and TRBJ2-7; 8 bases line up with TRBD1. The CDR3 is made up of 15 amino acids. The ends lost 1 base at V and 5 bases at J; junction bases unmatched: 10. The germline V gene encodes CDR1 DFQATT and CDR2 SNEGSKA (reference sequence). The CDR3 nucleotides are TGCAGTGCTAGAGGGACACGACAGGGGACTCACGAGCAGTACTTC. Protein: CSARGTRQGTHEQYF.